This T cell receptor (beta chain) was identified in a study of control samples from healthy donors and cancer patients. From germline, CDR1 is MNHEY and CDR2 SMNVEV (reference sequence). Trimming took off 0 bases at V and 5 bases at J, with 7 bases between the two ends. The CDR3 runs 13 residues. Clones were read by immunoSEQ multiplex PCR, and TCRdb kept only the in-frame ones, dropping some. The table has about 150,000 clones, approximately 94% seen once. This clone was seen only once. This clonotype was obtained from a young woman in good health. This sequence joins TRBV27 and TRBJ2-5; D is unclear. The sample consisted of blood. For the CDR3, the DNA is TGTGCCAGCAGTTTATCGGGCCGTGAGACCCAGTACTTC. Amino acids: CASSLSGRETQYF.